This TCR beta chain is drawn from a study of cytomegalovirus exposure and HLA in healthy donors. The PCR employed 60 Vbeta primers together with 13 Jbeta primers. Measured with immunoSEQ multiplex PCR; TCRdb has only the in-frame clones, and not every one. The sample data list 65,000 to 90,000 clones. Study-wide results and limits: At a 0.05 false discovery rate, a later analysis found about 17,000 TCR beta sequences to be associated with HLA alleles. The authors enumerated 150 to 200 TCR beta chains as linked to cytomegalovirus. Based on reports, TCR beta sequences accurately predicted HLA-A and HLA-B alleles for most subjects.

V gave up 6 bases and J gave up 3 bases, with 6 bases separating them. Germline V gene lookup returns CDR1 SQVTM and CDR2 ANQGSEA. The CDR3 loop spans 11 amino acids. On this clone: Its matching antigen is unknown. Other DNA sequences in the sample encode the same CDR3.

This clonotype was obtained from a female donor in good health and CMV-seropositive. Sequencing was carried out using PBMCs. The chain employs TRBV29-1 and TRBJ2-1; maybe TRBD1 (5 bases). The CDR3 sequence is CSVDNYNEQFF. For the CDR3, the DNA is TGCAGCGTGGACAACTACAATGAGCAGTTCTTC.